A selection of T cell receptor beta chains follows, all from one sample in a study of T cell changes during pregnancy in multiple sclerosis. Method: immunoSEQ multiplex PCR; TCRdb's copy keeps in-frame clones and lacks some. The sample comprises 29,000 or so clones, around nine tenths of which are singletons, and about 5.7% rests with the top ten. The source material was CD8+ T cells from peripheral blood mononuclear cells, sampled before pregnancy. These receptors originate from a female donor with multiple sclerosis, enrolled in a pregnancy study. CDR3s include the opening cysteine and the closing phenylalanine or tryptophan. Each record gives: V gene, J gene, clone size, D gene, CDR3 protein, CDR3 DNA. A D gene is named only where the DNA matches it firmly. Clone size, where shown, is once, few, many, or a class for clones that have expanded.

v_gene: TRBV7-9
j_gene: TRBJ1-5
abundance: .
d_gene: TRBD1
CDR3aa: CASSSQGYNQPQHF
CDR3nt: TGTGCCAGCAGCTCACAGGGGTACAATCAGCCCCAGCATTTT

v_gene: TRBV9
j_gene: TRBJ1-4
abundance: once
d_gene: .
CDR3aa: CASTPWDGGEKLFF
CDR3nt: TGTGCCAGCACCCCATGGGACGGAGGGGAAAAACTGTTTTTT

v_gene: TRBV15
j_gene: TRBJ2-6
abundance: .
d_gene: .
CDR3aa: CATSRDLSGANVLTF
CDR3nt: TGTGCCACCAGCAGAGATTTATCTGGGGCCAACGTCCTGACTTTC

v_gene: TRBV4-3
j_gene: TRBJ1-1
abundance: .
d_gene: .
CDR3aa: CASSQVLGGAEAFF
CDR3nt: TGCGCCAGCAGCCAAGTTTTGGGCGGGGCTGAAGCTTTCTTT

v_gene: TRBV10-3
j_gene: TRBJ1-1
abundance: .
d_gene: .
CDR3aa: CAIRQGNTEAFF
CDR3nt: TGTGCCATCAGGCAGGGGAACACTGAAGCTTTCTTT

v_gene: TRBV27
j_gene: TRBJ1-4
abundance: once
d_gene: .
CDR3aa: CASKMGGSKLFF
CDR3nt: TGTGCCAGCAAAATGGGGGGGAGTAAACTGTTTTTT

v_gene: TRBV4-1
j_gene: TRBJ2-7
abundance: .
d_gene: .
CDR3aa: CASSQDLTSTSYEQYF
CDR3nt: TGCGCCAGCAGCCAAGATTTAACTTCTACGTCCTACGAGCAGTACTTC

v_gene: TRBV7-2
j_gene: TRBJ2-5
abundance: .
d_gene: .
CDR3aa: CASSLAGGTETQYF
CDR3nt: TGTGCCAGCAGCTTGGCCGGGGGAACCGAGACCCAGTACTTC

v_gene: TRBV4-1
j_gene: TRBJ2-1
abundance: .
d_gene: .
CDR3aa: CASSQTLGSNEQFF
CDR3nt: TGCGCCAGCAGCCAGACCTTAGGGAGCAATGAGCAGTTCTTC

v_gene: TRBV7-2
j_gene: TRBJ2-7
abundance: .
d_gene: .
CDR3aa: CASSLGHSYEQYF
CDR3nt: TGTGCCAGCAGCTTGGGGCACTCCTACGAGCAGTACTTC

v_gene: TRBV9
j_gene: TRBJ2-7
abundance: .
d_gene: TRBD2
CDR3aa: CASSVVGTSGTYEQYF
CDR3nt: TGTGCCAGCAGCGTAGTGGGGACTAGCGGCACCTACGAGCAGTACTTC

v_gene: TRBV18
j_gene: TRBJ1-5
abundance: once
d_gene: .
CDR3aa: CASSLRQANQPQHF
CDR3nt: TGTGCCAGCTCCCTCAGACAGGCCAATCAGCCCCAGCATTTT

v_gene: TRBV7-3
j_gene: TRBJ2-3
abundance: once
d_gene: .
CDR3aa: CASSLSGAGTDTQYF
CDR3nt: TGTGCCAGCAGCTTATCAGGCGCAGGGACAGATACGCAGTATTTT

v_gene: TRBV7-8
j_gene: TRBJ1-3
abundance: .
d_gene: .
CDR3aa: CASSLPTVSSGNTIYF
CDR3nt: TGTGCCAGCAGCTTGCCTACAGTGAGCTCTGGAAACACCATATATTTT

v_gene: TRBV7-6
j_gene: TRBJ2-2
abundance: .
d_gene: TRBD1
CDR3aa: CASSLGQGGTGELFF
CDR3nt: TGTGCCAGCAGCTTGGGACAGGGAGGGACCGGGGAGCTGTTTTTT

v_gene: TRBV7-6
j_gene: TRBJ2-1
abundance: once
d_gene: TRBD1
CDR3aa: CASSMSGTGVIDEQFF
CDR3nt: TGTGCCAGCAGCATGAGCGGGACAGGGGTCATAGATGAGCAGTTCTTC

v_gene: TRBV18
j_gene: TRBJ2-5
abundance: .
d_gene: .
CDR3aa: CASSSLVAESYQETQYF
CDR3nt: TGTGCCAGCTCATCCCTCGTGGCGGAATCCTACCAAGAGACCCAGTACTTC

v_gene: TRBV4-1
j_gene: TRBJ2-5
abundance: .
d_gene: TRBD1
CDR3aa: CASSHVPGQGEETQYF
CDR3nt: TGCGCCAGCAGCCATGTACCGGGACAGGGAGAAGAGACCCAGTACTTC

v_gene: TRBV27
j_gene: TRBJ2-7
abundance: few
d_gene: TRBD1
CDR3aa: CASSLSFSPGQGIYEQYF
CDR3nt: TGTGCCAGCAGTTTATCGTTCAGTCCGGGACAGGGGATTTACGAGCAGTACTTC

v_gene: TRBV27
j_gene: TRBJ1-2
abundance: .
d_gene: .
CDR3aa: CASSLSTGGYPYGYTF
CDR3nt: TGTGCCAGCAGTTTATCAACCGGAGGGTATCCCTATGGCTACACCTTC

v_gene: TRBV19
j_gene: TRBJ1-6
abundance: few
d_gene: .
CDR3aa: CASSLSGSPLHF
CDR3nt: TGTGCCAGTAGCCTTTCAGGCTCACCCCTCCACTTT

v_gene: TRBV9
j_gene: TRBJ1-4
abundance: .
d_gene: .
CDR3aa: CASSTGEVGEKLFF
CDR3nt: TGTGCCAGCAGCACTGGGGAGGTTGGTGAAAAACTGTTTTTT

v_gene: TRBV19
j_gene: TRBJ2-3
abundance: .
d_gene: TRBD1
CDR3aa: CASSLRDSSTDTQYF
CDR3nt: TGTGCCAGTAGTCTCAGGGACAGCTCCACAGATACGCAGTATTTT

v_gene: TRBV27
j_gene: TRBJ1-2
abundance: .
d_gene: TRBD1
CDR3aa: CASKRQGELYGYTF
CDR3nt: TGTGCCAGCAAACGACAGGGTGAACTCTATGGCTACACCTTC

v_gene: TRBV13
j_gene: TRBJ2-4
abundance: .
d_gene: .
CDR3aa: CASSSSAAEPKNIQYF
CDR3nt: TGTGCCAGCAGCTCTTCGGCAGCGGAGCCTAAAAACATTCAGTACTTC

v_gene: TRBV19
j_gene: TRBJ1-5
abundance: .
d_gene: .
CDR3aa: CASSIGQGLFNQPQHF
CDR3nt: TGTGCCAGTAGTATTGGTCAGGGCCTGTTCAATCAGCCCCAGCATTTT

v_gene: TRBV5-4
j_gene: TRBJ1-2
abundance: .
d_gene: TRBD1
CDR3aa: CASSQGQGDGYTF
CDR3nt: TGTGCCAGCAGCCAAGGACAGGGCGATGGCTACACCTTC

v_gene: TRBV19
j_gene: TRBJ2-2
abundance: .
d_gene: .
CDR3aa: CASSIVPQSTGELFF
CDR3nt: TGTGCCAGTAGTATCGTGCCACAGAGCACCGGGGAGCTGTTTTTT

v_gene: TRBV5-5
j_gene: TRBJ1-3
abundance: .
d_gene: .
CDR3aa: CASSRGIDIDDSGNTIYF
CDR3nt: TGTGCCAGCAGTAGGGGGATCGACATCGACGACTCTGGAAACACCATATATTTT

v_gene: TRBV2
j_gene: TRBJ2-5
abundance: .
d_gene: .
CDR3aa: CASVEGGTYQETQYF
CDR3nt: TGTGCCAGCGTTGAAGGCGGGACCTACCAAGAGACCCAGTACTTC

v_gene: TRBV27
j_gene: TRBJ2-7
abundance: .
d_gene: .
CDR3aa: CASSLSLTGEGYEQYF
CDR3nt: TGTGCCAGCAGTTTATCTTTGACAGGGGAGGGTTACGAGCAGTACTTC

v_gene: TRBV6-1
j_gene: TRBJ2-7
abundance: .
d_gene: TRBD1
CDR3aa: CASSITDRVYEQYF
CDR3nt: TGTGCCAGCAGTATAACGGACAGGGTCTACGAGCAGTACTTC

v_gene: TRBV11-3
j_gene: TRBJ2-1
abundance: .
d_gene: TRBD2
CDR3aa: CASSLGAGEGEQFF
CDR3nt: TGTGCCAGCAGCTTAGGGGCCGGGGAGGGAGAGCAGTTCTTC

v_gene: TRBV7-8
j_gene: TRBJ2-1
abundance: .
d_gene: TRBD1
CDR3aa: CASRLTDRGLQFEQFF
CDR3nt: TGTGCCAGCAGACTTACCGACAGGGGGCTACAATTCGAGCAGTTCTTC

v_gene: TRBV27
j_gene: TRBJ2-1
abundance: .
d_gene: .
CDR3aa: CASSHYNEQFF
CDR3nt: TGTGCCAGCAGTCATTACAATGAGCAGTTCTTC